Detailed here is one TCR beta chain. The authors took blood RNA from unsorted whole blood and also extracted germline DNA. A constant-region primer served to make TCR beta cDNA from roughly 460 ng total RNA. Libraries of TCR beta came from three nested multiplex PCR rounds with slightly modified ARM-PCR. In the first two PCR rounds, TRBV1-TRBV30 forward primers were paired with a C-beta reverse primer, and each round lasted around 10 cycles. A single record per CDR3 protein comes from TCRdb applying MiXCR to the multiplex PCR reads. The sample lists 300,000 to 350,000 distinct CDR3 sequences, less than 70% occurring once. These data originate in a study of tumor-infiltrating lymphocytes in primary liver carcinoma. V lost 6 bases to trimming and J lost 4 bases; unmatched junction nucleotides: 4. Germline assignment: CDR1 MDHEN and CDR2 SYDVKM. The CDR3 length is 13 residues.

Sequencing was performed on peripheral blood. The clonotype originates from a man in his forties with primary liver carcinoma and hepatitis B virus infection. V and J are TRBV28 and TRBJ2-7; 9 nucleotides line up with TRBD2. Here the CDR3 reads CASRDSGRYEQYF. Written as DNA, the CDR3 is TGTGCCAGCAGAGACAGCGGGAGGTACGAGCAGTACTTC.